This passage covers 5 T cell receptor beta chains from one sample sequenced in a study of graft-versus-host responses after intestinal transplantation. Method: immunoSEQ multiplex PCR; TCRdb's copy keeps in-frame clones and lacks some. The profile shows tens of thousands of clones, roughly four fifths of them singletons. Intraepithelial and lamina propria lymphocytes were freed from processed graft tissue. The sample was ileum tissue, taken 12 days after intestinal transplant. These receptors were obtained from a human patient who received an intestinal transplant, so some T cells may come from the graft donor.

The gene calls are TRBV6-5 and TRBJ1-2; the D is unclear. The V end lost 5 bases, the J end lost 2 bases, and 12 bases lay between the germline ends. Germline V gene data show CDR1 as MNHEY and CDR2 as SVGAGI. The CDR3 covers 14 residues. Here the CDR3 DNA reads TGTGCCAGCAGTGGTCCATCGGGGAACTATGGCTACACCTTC. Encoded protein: CASSGPSGNYGYTF.

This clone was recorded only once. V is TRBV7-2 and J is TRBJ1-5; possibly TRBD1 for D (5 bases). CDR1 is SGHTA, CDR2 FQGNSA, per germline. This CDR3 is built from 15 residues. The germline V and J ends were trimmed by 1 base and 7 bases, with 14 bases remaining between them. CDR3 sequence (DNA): TGTGCCAGCAGCTTAGTGTCCGGGGCGGGGCAGCCCCAGCATTTT. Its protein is CASSLVSGAGQPQHF. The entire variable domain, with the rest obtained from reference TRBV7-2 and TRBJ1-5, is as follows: GAGVSQSPSNKVTEKGKDVELRCDPISGHTALYWYRQSLGQGLEFLIYFQGNSAPDKSGLPSDRFSAERTGGSVSTLTIQRTQQEDSAVYLCASSLVSGAGQPQHFGDGTRLSIL.

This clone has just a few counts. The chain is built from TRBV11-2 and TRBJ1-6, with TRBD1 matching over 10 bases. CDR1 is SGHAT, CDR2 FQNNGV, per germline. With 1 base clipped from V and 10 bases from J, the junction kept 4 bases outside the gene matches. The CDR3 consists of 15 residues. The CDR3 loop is CASSLGGTGESPLHF. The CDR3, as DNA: TGTGCCAGCAGCTTAGGAGGGACAGGGGAATCACCCCTCCACTTT.

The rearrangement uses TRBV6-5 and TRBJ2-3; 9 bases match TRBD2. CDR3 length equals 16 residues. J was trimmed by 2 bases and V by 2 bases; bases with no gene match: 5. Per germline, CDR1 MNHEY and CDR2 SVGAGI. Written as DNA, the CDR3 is TGTGCCAGCAGTTACGGGGCGGGAGGGATCACAGATACGCAGTATTTT. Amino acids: CASSYGAGGITDTQYF.

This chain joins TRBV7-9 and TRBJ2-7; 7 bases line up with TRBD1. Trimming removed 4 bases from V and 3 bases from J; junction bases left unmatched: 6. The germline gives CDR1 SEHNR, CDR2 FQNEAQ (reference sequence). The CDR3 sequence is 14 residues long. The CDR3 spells CASSSTGSGYEQYF. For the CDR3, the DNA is TGTGCCAGCAGCTCGACAGGGTCGGGCTACGAGCAGTACTTC.